This record covers a single TCR beta chain. The antigen is not known. The sample comes from a study of cytomegalovirus exposure and HLA in healthy donors. The primer mix had 60 Vbeta and 13 Jbeta primers. Profiled with immunoSEQ multiplex PCR; TCRdb holds only in-frame clones, not every one. The sample includes about 130,000 clones, roughly 78% of them seen just once. Study-level points and caveats: For most subjects, TCR beta sequences were reported to predict HLA-A and HLA-B alleles with accuracy.

CDR1 and CDR2 (germline): LNHDA, SQIVND (reference sequence). The CDR3 contains 14 residues. V was pared by 7 bases and J by 4 bases, with 14 bases between. Input material: PBMCs. The rearrangement links TRBV19 to TRBJ1-5; tentatively, D is TRBD1 (6 bases). The clonotype was recovered from a man younger than 45 in good health and CMV-seronegative. CDR3 residues: CASNPSQGNQPQHF. DNA of the CDR3: TGTGCCAGTAACCCTAGCCAGGGGAATCAGCCCCAGCATTTT.